A selection of T cell receptor beta chains follows, all from one sample in a study of blood T cells in healthy people across ages. One entry per CDR3 protein results from TCRdb running MiXCR on the 5' RACE reads. Of 1.5 million to 2 million distinct CDR3 sequences in the sample, 30% to 40% were seen once. Material for sequencing was blood. The origin of the receptors is a human donor in good health. CDR3s include the opening cysteine and the closing phenylalanine or tryptophan. The D gene is left open where the match is weak. Some rows mark clone size as missing; the rest say once, few, many or name a class of expanded clone.

TRBD1	TRBV20-1	TRBJ1-2	.	CSARDRDSVNYGYTF	TGCAGTGCTAGAGATCGGGACAGCGTCAACTATGGCTACACCTTC
.	TRBV11-2	TRBJ2-7	.	CASSLRAVKSSYEQYF	TGTGCCAGCAGCTTACGGGCGGTAAAAAGCTCCTACGAGCAGTACTTC
.	TRBV5-1	TRBJ2-2	.	CASSAGHIYTGELFF	TGCGCCAGCAGCGCGGGTCACATCTACACCGGGGAGCTGTTTTTT
.	TRBV24-1	TRBJ1-5	.	CATSGTGEGNQPQHF	TGTGCCACCAGTGGGACCGGGGAGGGCAATCAGCCCCAGCATTTT
.	TRBV4-3	TRBJ1-4	.	CASSQAFRGRMIEKLFF	TGCGCCAGCAGCCAAGCATTTCGGGGGCGAATGATTGAAAAACTGTTTTTT
.	TRBV12-3/TRBV12-4	TRBJ2-7	few	CASTEAGAGKGQYF	TGTGCCAGCACCGAAGCCGGGGCAGGGAAGGGGCAGTACTTC
TRBD1	TRBV2	TRBJ2-1	.	CASSLTRGQGKKQFF	TGTGCCAGCAGTTTAACCCGGGGACAGGGAAAAAAGCAGTTCTTC
.	TRBV20-1	TRBJ2-1	.	CSARGGGQPSSYNEQFF	TGCAGTGCTAGAGGGGGGGGACAACCGAGCTCCTACAATGAGCAGTTCTTC
TRBD1	TRBV29-1	TRBJ1-4	few	CSVALSGGGEKLFF	TGCAGCGTCGCCTTGTCAGGGGGGGGGGAAAAACTGTTTTTT
.	TRBV9	TRBJ2-1	.	CASSAQVGATNNEQFF	TGTGCCAGCAGCGCCCAGGTAGGGGCGACGAACAATGAGCAGTTCTTC
TRBD2	TRBV7-2	TRBJ2-5	.	CASSSGLAGEQETQYF	TGTGCCAGCAGCTCGGGACTAGCGGGGGAGCAAGAGACCCAGTACTTC
.	TRBV4-2	TRBJ1-1	once	CASSQGRQDHTEAFF	TGTGCCAGCAGCCAGGGCCGGCAGGATCACACTGAAGCTTTCTTT
TRBD1	TRBV4-2	TRBJ1-2	few	CASSQGRRTGATGYGYTF	TGTGCCAGCAGCCAAGGGCGCCGGACAGGGGCTACTGGCTATGGCTACACCTTC
.	TRBV5-1	TRBJ2-1	.	CASSERLGGDEQFF	TGCGCCAGCAGCGAACGACTAGGGGGTGATGAGCAGTTCTTC
.	TRBV6-5	TRBJ2-7	.	CASSYSFAGAGEQYF	TGTGCCAGCAGTTACTCGTTCGCGGGTGCGGGGGAGCAGTACTTC
.	TRBV6-2/TRBV6-3	TRBJ2-5	once	CASSYESHGQETQYF	TGTGCCAGCAGTTACGAGTCGCACGGCCAAGAGACCCAGTACTTC
.	TRBV7-2	TRBJ1-1	.	CASSARHSGNTEAFF	TGTGCCAGCAGCGCGAGGCATTCAGGGAACACTGAAGCTTTCTTT
.	TRBV28	TRBJ2-1	.	CASSFGLAPRGYNEQFF	TGTGCCAGCAGTTTTGGGCTAGCGCCTCGAGGTTACAATGAGCAGTTCTTC
.	TRBV7-2	TRBJ1-6	few	CASHREGSYNSPLHF	TGTGCCAGCCACAGGGAAGGCTCCTATAATTCACCCCTCCACTTT
.	TRBV4-1	TRBJ2-3	many	CASSLTLADTQYF	TGCGCCAGCAGCCTGACACTAGCAGATACGCAGTATTTT